The TCR beta chain under discussion was sequenced for a study of blood T cell repertoires in COVID-19. Turning to the study itself: Samples representing acute and convalescent COVID-19 were sourced from the United States, Italy and Spain.

Original data processing: Counts of nucleated cells, estimated from reference gene primer amplification, were obtained. This table comes from immunoSEQ multiplex PCR, and its TCRdb copy is limited to in-frame clones, with some not included. V, J and clone size are those of that table, while D and trimming were read from the DNA. The sample lists a few hundred thousand clones; approximately 85% were seen once. Germline CDR1 SGHRS, CDR2 YFSETQ. There are 14 residues in the CDR3. Unmatched junction bases numbered 4, after V lost 3 bases and J lost 4 bases. Sequenced: peripheral blood. The TCR comes from a woman aged 70-85 years with COVID-19, enrolled during active disease. The chain combines TRBV5-1 with TRBJ1-2, with 9 bases matching TRBD1. The CDR3 region is CASSSGQGPYGYTF. CDR3 in DNA: TGCGCCAGCAGCTCCGGACAGGGGCCCTATGGCTACACCTTC. The full variable domain, in which reference TRBV5-1 and TRBJ1-2 provide the parts outside the CDR3, is KAGVTQTPRYLIKTRGQQVTLSCSPISGHRSVSWYQQTPGQGLQFLFEYFSETQRNKGNFPGRFSGRQFSNSRSEMNVSTLELGDSALYLCASSSGQGPYGYTFGSGTRLTVV.